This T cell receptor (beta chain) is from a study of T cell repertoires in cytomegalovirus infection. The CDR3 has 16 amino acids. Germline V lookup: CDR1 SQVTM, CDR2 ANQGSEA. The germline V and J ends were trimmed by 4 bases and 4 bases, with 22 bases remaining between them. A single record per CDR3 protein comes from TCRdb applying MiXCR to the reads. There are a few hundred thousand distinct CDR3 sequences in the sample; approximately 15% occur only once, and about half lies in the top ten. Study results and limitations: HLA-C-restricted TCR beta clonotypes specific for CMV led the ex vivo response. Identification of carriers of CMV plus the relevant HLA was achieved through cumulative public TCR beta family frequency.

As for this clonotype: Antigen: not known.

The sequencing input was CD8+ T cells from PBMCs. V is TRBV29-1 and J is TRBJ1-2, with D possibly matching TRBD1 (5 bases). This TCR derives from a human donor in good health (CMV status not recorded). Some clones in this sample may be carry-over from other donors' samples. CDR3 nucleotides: TGCAGCGTTGTCTTGCGGGAACTAGGGACCAGCTATGGCTACACCTTC. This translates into CSVVLRELGTSYGYTF.